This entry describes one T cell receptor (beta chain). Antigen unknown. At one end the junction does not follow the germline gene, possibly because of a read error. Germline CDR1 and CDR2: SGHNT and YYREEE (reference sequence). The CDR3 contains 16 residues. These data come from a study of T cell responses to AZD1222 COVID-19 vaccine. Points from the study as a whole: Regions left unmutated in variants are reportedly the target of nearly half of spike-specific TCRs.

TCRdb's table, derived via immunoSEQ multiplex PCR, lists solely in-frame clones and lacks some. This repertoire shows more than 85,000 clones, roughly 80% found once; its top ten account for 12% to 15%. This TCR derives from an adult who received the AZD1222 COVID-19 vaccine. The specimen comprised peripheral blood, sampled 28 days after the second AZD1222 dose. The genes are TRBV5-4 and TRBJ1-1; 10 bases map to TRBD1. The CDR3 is CASSLGQGIENTEAFF. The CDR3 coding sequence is TGTGCCAGCAGTTTGGGACAGGGGATCGAGAACACTGAAGCTTTCTTT.